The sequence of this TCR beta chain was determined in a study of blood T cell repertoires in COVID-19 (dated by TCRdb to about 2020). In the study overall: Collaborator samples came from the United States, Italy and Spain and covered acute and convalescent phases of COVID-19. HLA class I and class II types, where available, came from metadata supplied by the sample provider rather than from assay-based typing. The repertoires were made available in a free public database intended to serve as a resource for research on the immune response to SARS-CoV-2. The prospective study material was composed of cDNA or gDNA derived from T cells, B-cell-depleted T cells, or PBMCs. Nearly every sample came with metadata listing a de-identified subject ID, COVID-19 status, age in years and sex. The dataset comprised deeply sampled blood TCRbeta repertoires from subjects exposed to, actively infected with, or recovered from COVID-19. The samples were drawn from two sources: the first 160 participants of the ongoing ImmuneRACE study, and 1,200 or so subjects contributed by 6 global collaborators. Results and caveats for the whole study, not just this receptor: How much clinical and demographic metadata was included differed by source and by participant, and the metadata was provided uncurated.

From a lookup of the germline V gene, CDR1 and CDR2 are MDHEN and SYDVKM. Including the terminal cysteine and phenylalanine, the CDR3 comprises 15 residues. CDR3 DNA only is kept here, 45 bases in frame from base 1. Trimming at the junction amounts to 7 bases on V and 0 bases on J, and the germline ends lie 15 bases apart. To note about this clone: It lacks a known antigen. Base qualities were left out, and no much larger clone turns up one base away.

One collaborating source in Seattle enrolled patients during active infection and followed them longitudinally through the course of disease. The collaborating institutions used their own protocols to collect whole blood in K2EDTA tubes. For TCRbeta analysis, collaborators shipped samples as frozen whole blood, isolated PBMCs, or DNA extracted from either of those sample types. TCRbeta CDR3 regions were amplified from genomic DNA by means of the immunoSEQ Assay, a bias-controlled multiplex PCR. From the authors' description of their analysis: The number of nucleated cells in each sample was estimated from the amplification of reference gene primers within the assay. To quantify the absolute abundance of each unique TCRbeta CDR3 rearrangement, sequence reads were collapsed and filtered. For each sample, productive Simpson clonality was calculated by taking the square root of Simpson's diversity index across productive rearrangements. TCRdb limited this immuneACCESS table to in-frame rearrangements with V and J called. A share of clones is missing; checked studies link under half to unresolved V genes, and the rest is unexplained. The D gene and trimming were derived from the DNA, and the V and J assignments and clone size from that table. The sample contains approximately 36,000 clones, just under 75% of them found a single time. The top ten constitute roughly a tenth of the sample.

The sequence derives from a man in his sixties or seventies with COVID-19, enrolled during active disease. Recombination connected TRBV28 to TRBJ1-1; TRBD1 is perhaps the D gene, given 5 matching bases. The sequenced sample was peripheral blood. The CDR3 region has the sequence CASTQLGGMNTEAFF. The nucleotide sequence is TGTGCCAGCACCCAATTGGGGGGAATGAACACTGAAGCTTTCTTT.